This T cell receptor (beta chain) was recorded in a study of CD8 T cells in ankylosing spondylitis. About this clonotype: The antigen remains unidentified.

Findings and caveats of the study: There was a TCR beta motif, made of several highly homologous variants, that appeared characteristic of ankylosing spondylitis blood. In reactive arthritis synovial fluid and blood, some motif variants had been reported before.

This CDR3 spans 14 amino acids. The germline gives CDR1 SEHNR, CDR2 FQNEAQ (reference sequence). Trimming shortened V by 7 bases and J by 0 bases, and 7 bases separated the two germline ends. Making use of molecular barcodes, quantitative 5'-RACE generated TCR beta libraries. One entry per CDR3 protein, called by TCRdb with MiXCR from the 5' RACE reads. Of a few hundred thousand distinct CDR3 sequences listed, around a tenth are singletons. This chain links TRBV7-9 with TRBJ2-6; D is unclear. Sequenced sample: blood, either unsorted or a sorted T cell fraction (not recorded which). This receptor was obtained from a male donor with ankylosing spondylitis or in good health (not recorded which). CDR3 residues: CASTKLSGANVLTF. DNA for the CDR3: TGTGCCAGCACAAAGCTCTCTGGGGCCAACGTCCTGACTTTC.